This is a list of T cell receptor beta chains from one sample in a study of lymphopenia after photon versus proton radiotherapy. Data came from immunoSEQ multiplex PCR; TCRdb stores just in-frame clones and leaves some out. This sample has 25,000 to 30,000 clones, with roughly four fifths found just once. Sequences were derived from peripheral blood, sampled from a patient treated with photon-based radiotherapy. The receptors here all came from a man in his forties or fifties with gastric cancer. The CDR3 runs from the conserved cysteine through the conserved F or W. The D gene is left open where the match is weak. Clone size is stated in some rows and not others, as once, few, many or a class when expanded.

>14|TRBJ1-1|TRBD1|TRBV19|.
CASSPKARGTEAFF
TGTGCCAGTAGTCCCAAAGCCAGGGGGACTGAAGCTTTCTTT
>14|TRBJ2-2|TRBD2|TRBV5-1|.
CASSRSGEGGELFF
TGCGCCAGCAGCCGGAGCGGGGAAGGCGGGGAGCTGTTTTTT
>15|TRBJ2-5|.|TRBV19|.
CASSTPTGRGETQYF
TGTGCCAGTAGTACGCCGACAGGGAGGGGGGAGACCCAGTACTTC
>13|TRBJ1-4|TRBD1|TRBV6-6|.
CASTGQTNEKLFF
TGTGCCAGCACGGGACAGACTAATGAAAAACTGTTTTTT
>13|TRBJ2-7|.|TRBV2|.
CASSEVRTYEQYF
TGTGCCAGCAGTGAGGTTAGAACCTACGAGCAGTACTTC
>17|TRBJ2-1|TRBD2|TRBV19|.
CASTPGGLSLSPPEQFF
TGTGCCAGTACCCCGGGGGGACTATCCCTTTCCCCCCCTGAGCAGTTCTTC
>17|TRBJ1-2|.|TRBV12-5|.
CASGLDPTTGSFYGYTF
TGTGCTAGTGGTTTGGACCCGACGACAGGATCCTTCTATGGCTACACCTTC
>15|TRBJ1-6|.|TRBV5-1|.
CASSLDRGENSPLHF
TGCGCCAGCAGCTTAGATAGGGGGGAAAATTCACCCCTCCACTTT
>15|TRBJ2-1|TRBD1|TRBV27|.
CASNPGQGLNFEQFF
TGTGCCAGCAACCCGGGACAGGGATTAAACTTTGAGCAGTTCTTC
>12|TRBJ1-1|.|TRBV28|.
CASSSVGGGTFF
.
>13|TRBJ1-5|.|TRBV7-3|.
CASSLTIGKPQHF
TGTGCCAGCAGCTTAACTATCGGTAAGCCCCAGCATTTT
>13|TRBJ2-5|.|TRBV4-1|.
CASSPLKQETQYF
TGCGCCAGCAGCCCTCTAAAGCAGGAGACCCAGTACTTC
>13|TRBJ1-1|.|TRBV2|.
CASKRVGSTEAFF
TGTGCCAGCAAAAGGGTCGGGAGCACTGAAGCTTTCTTT
>12|TRBJ2-5|.|TRBV10-3|once
CAISEAGETQYF
TGTGCCATCAGTGAGGCCGGGGAGACCCAGTACTTC
>15|TRBJ2-3|TRBD2|TRBV5-1|.
CASSLGSGVTDTQYF
TGCGCCAGCAGCTTGGGCAGCGGGGTCACAGATACGCAGTATTTT
>15|TRBJ1-2|.|TRBV4-3|.
CASAGETGFLGGYTF
TGCGCCAGCGCGGGTGAAACAGGGTTCCTGGGCGGCTACACCTTC
>16|TRBJ1-1|TRBD1|TRBV15|.
CATSREAGGWSTEAFF
TGTGCCACCAGCAGAGAGGCAGGGGGTTGGAGCACTGAAGCTTTCTTT
>15|TRBJ2-3|.|TRBV9|.
CASSVAGSSPDTQYF
TGTGCCAGCAGCGTAGCGGGGAGCTCTCCAGATACGCAGTATTTT
>14|TRBJ2-3|.|TRBV27|once
CASSAIKGTDTQYF
TGTGCCAGCAGTGCGATTAAGGGCACAGATACGCAGTATTTT
>15|TRBJ2-5|TRBD1|TRBV11-2|.
CASSSTRGQGVTQYF
TGTGCCAGCAGCTCTACGAGGGGACAGGGGGTGACCCAGTACTTC
>13|TRBJ2-4|.|TRBV7-9|.
CASSFYSPGIQYF
TGTGCCAGCAGCTTCTATAGCCCTGGGATTCAGTACTTC